This T cell receptor (beta chain) was sequenced during a study of CD8+CD57+ T cells in acquired aplastic anemia. This CDR3 comprises 18 residues. V lost 0 bases, J lost 4 bases, and 9 bases stayed unmatched. Germline V gene sequence: CDR1 SGHNT, CDR2 YYREEE (reference sequence). Genomic DNA served as template for TCR beta VDJ and CDR3 profiling. TCRdb reprocessed the reads with MiXCR, giving one entry per CDR3 protein. The sample consists of 450,000 to 600,000 distinct CDR3 sequences, about a third of them appearing once. Patients chosen for sequencing had CD8+CD57+ cells that had expanded, as shown by flow cytometry. The table lists this clonotype with a few counts.

This sequence was found in a human donor with aplastic anemia. Sequencing was carried out using sorted CD4+, CD8+, or CD8+CD57+ T cells (not recorded which) from PBMCs. The chain combines TRBV5-4 with TRBJ2-6; 8 bases align to TRBD1. CDR3 nucleotides: TGTGCCAGCAGCTTGGGGACAGGGAACCTAAGAGGGGCCAACGTCCTGACTTTC. Translating gives CASSLGTGNLRGANVLTF.